The clone carrying this TCR beta chain was picked up many times. These data come from a study of T cell repertoires in cytomegalovirus infection. Study details: CMV infection plus the matching HLA type was flagged by public TCR beta signatures.

TCRdb independently ran MiXCR on the reads; one entry per CDR3 protein. The sample includes roughly 280,000 distinct CDR3 sequences, about an eighth of them seen just once. CDR1 and CDR2 from the germline V gene are SGHTA and FQGNSA. The V segment lost 2 bases and the J segment 5 bases; nucleotides outside the gene matches: 6. CDR3 length: 15 residues. The V gene is TRBV7-2, the J gene TRBJ2-1; 7 bases fit TRBD2. The receptor's source is a human donor in good health (CMV status not recorded). Some clones in this sample may be carry-over from other donors' samples. The specimen was PBMCs. The CDR3 spells CASSLQAGTHNEQFF. The CDR3 DNA follows: TGTGCCAGCAGCTTACAAGCGGGAACCCACAATGAGCAGTTCTTC.